The next 30 T cell receptor beta chains were all read from a single sample in a study of tumor and adjacent non-tumor tissue in lung cancer. The template was RNA from unsorted bulk tissue. A modified ARM-PCR protocol with three rounds of nested PCR amplified TCRbeta. MiXCR, run by TCRdb on the multiplex PCR reads, gives a single entry per CDR3 protein. This table has 65,000 to 70,000 distinct CDR3 sequences, about 61% appearing once. The specimen was lung tumor tissue. These receptors originate from a middle-aged man with non-small cell lung cancer.

The sample holds many counts of this clonotype. The rearrangement joins TRBV5-4 to TRBJ1-1; 7 nucleotides match TRBD1. The CDR3 totals 16 residues. The ends lost 3 bases at V and 6 bases at J; junction bases unmatched: 14. The V gene's germline CDR1 is SGHNT and CDR2 YYREEE (reference sequence). The CDR3 nucleotides are TGTGCCAGCAGCTCCCCTAAGACAGGGCCCCTATCTGAAGCTTTCTTT. This encodes CASSSPKTGPLSEAFF.

This clonotype was seen repeatedly, ten times or more. The chain carries TRBV12-3 or TRBV12-4 and TRBJ2-6; D not resolved. V lost 0 bases, J lost 3 bases, and 9 bases lay in between. CDR3 size: 16 residues. CDR3 DNA sequence: TGTGCCAGCAGTTTAGCGTTGGCAGGTGGGGCCAACGTCCTGACTTTC. This codes for CASSLALAGGANVLTF.

On this clonotype: The conserved closing phenylalanine or tryptophan is absent in this CDR3, likely reflecting a read error. The rearrangement links TRBV6-1 to TRBJ2-7, with TRBD2 identical over 9 bases. After removal of 3 bases from V and 10 bases from J, the junction contained 10 bases not matched to a gene. Germline V lookup: CDR1 MNHNS, CDR2 SASEGT. This CDR3 has 14 residues. The CDR3 DNA is TGTGCCAGCAGTGACGTAGCGGGAGAGTTCGAACAGTACTCC. It yields the protein CASSDVAGEFEQYS.

The J gene is TRBJ2-7, the V gene TRBV28, with a tentative D call TRBD2 (6 bases). Trimming removed 7 bases at V and 9 bases at J, with 13 bases between. Germline V CDR1 and CDR2: MDHEN, SYDVKM. The length of the CDR3 is 11 residues. In DNA form, the CDR3 reads TGTGCCAGCAAGGGCGGGGCCGGGCAGTACTTC. Residues: CASKGGAGQYF.

To note about this clonotype: Sequence at one end of the junction differs from germline and may be a read error. CDR3 DNA: TGTGCCAGCAGTAACATGGGGGATAACACTGAAGCTCTCTTT. It is translated as CASSNMGDNTEALF. The chain carries TRBV6-5 and TRBJ1-1; D is possibly TRBD1 (5 bases). The CDR3 runs 14 residues. Germline CDR1 is MNHEY and CDR2 is SVGAGI.

In its sample, this clonotype was seen once. This may arise from a read error, as a much more abundant clone is one base away. The V and J genes are TRBV29-1 and TRBJ2-1; 16 bases map to TRBD2. This CDR3 is 18 amino acids long. Germline CDR1 and CDR2: SQVTM and ANQGSEA. The CDR3 region has the DNA TGCAACGTGCCGCAGGGACTAGCGGGGGGGACTACCTACAATGAGCAGTTCTTC. Amino acid sequence: CNVPQGLAGGTTYNEQFF.

Concerning this clonotype: This may stem from a read error, because a much larger clone lies one nucleotide away. This chain connects TRBV5-1 to TRBJ1-5; tentatively, D is TRBD1 (5 bases). CDR1 and CDR2 from the germline V gene are SGHRS and YFSETQ. The CDR3 is 18 amino acids. The CDR3 bases are TGCGCCAGCAGCTTGCCTAAAGAGGACACGAATAGCAATCAGTCCCAGCATTTT. It specifies CASSLPKEDTNSNQSQHF.

In its sample, this clonotype was seen a few times. One end of the junction fails to match germline, which may point to a read error. This chain connects TRBV6-1 to TRBJ1-1; a possible D gene is TRBD1 (5 bases). Germline V gives CDR1 MNHNS, CDR2 SASEGT. The CDR3 is 14 residues long. CDR3: CANSPQGRDTEAFF. In nucleotides, the CDR3 is TGTGCCAACAGTCCTCAGGGTCGGGACACTGAAGCTTTCTTT.

The CDR3 protein is CAINLAEDTQYF. In DNA, the CDR3 is TGTGCCATCAACTTAGCGGAAGATACGCAGTATTTT. The chain uses TRBV11-3 and TRBJ2-3; D perhaps matches TRBD2 (6 bases). Germline-derived CDR1 and CDR2 are SGHNT and YENEEA. V was clipped by 10 bases and J by 5 bases, with 13 bases between them. The CDR3 is 12 amino acids.

On this clonotype: This may be a read error: a much more frequent sequence differs by one nucleotide. The genes are TRBV12-3 or TRBV12-4 and TRBJ2-3; tentatively, D is TRBD1 (6 bases). CDR3 size: 15 residues. V shed 6 bases and J shed 0 bases, with 13 bases lying between them. The DNA of the CDR3 is TGTGCCAGCAGCAAAGAGAGGGGGAGCACAGATACGCAGTATTTT. Its protein product is CASSKERGSTDTQYF.

J is TRBJ1-2 and V is TRBV6-1, with 9 nucleotides matching TRBD1. The CDR3 has 15 amino acids. Germline CDR1 and CDR2: MNHNS and SASEGT. J was trimmed by 3 bases and V by 11 bases; bases with no gene match: 13. This chain's CDR3 is CAGVKRTGVHYGYTF. The CDR3 DNA follows: TGTGCCGGCGTGAAGAGGACAGGGGTTCACTATGGCTACACCTTC.

This clonotype was found a few times. Given a much more abundant clone one base away, this may be a read error. The V and J genes are TRBV10-3 and TRBJ2-3, with TRBD1 matching 8 bases. The CDR3 runs 14 residues. Germline-derived CDR1 and CDR2 are ENHRY and SYGVKD. CDR3 nucleotide sequence: TGTACCATCAGTCTGGACAGGGCGGCGGATACGCAGTATTTT. It yields the protein CTISLDRAADTQYF.

This clonotype has at least ten counts. The chain is built from TRBV30 and TRBJ2-5; D remains ambiguous. Between the trimmed V and J ends, which lost 2 bases and 5 bases, there was a span of 12 bases. This CDR3 contains 13 residues. CDR1 is GTSNPN, CDR2 SVGIG, per germline (reference sequence). CDR3: CAWSRSSRETQYF. CDR3 sequence (DNA): TGTGCCTGGAGTCGTAGCAGTCGGGAGACCCAGTACTTC.

Concerning this clonotype itself: Its ends do not fully match the called genes, so a read error is possible. This rearrangement joins TRBV6-5 to TRBJ2-2; D unresolved. Germline CDR1 MNHEY, CDR2 SVGAGI. The CDR3 has 16 residues. The CDR3 DNA reads as TGTGCCAGCAGAAGCGTCGGTCATATGAACATCGGGGAGCTGTTTTTT. Translation: CASRSVGHMNIGELFF.

To note about this clonotype: One end of the junction fails to match germline, which may point to a read error. V and J are TRBV11-3 and TRBJ2-7, with TRBD1 identical over 8 bases. Germline-derived CDR1 and CDR2 are SGHNT and YENEEA. The CDR3 has 13 residues. CDR3 in amino acids: CAGSLDRDYEQYF. DNA of the CDR3: TGTGCCGGCAGTCTGGACAGGGACTACGAGCAGTACTTC.

A word on this clonotype: This may stem from a read error, because a much larger clone lies one nucleotide away. The gene calls are TRBV6-6 and TRBJ1-2; 9 nucleotides line up with TRBD1. The V segment lost 0 bases and the J segment 6 bases; nucleotides outside the gene matches: 5. The germline V gene has CDR1 MNHNY and CDR2 SVGAGI (reference sequence). The CDR3 is 15 amino acids. DNA of the CDR3: TGTGCCAGCAGTTACTCCGAGGACAGGGGACATGGCTACACCTTC. It encodes CASSYSEDRGHGYTF.

The V and J genes are TRBV29-1 and TRBJ1-1; D is perhaps TRBD1 (6 bases). Trimming took 8 bases from V and 2 from J, leaving 15 bases between them. This CDR3 is built from 13 residues. Looked up from germline, CDR1 is SQVTM and CDR2 is ANQGSEA. CDR3 bases: TGCAGCCTTACCGGGACAAATAACACTGAAGCTTTCTTT. Translated: CSLTGTNNTEAFF.

Points on this clonotype: This sequence may be a read error, since a much larger clone differs from it by one base. The chain is built from TRBV29-1 and TRBJ2-6; no definite D call. Germline lookup yields CDR1 SQVTM and CDR2 ANQGSEA. Trimming pared 5 bases from V and 1 base from J, leaving 15 bases between. CDR3 length: 16 amino acids. In DNA, the CDR3 is TGCAGCGTTACTTCCGGTCACGCATCTGGGGCCAACGTCCTGACTTTC. Amino acids: CSVTSGHASGANVLTF.

V gene TRBV6-5 combines with J gene TRBJ1-5; D gene ambiguous. CDR3 size: 14 residues. CDR1 and CDR2 from the germline V gene are MNHEY and SVGAGI. The germline V and J ends were trimmed by 0 bases and 7 bases, with 10 bases remaining between them. The CDR3: CASSYSVVRQPQHF. In nucleotides, the CDR3 is TGTGCCAGCAGTTACTCGGTGGTCCGCCAGCCCCAGCATTTT.

Turning to this clonotype: A read error may account for a junction end that differs from germline. The chain is built from TRBV5-6 and TRBJ2-7; D tentatively fits TRBD1 or TRBD2 (5 bases each). The CDR3 is 14 residues long. CDR1 is SGHDT, CDR2 YYEEEE, per germline. CDR3 sequence (DNA): TGTACCAGCAGTACGGGACCCGACCTCTACGGGCAGTACTTC. Its translation is CTSSTGPDLYGQYF. Filled out from reference TRBV5-6 and TRBJ2-7, the complete variable domain reads DAGVTQSPTHLIKTRGQQVTLRCSPKSGHDTVSWYQQALGQGPQFIFQYYEEEERQRGNFPDRFSGHQFPNYSSELNVNALLLGDSALYLCTSSTGPDLYGQYFGPGTRLTVT.

This clonotype occurred a few times. Without the conserved terminal phenylalanine or tryptophan, this CDR3 likely stems from a read error. The V and J genes are TRBV6-5 and TRBJ1-5; TRBD1 aligns across 10 bases. This CDR3 contains 14 residues. Germline CDR1 reads MNHEY; CDR2 reads SVGAGI. CDR3: CDSSRTGGEQPQHL. The CDR3 bases are TGTGACAGCAGCAGGACAGGGGGGGAGCAGCCCCAGCATTTA.

This clonotype was detected many times. The genes are TRBV29-1 and TRBJ2-1, with TRBD2 identical over 9 bases. CDR3 size: 14 residues. V lost 7 bases and J lost 6; bases outside the gene matches: 10. Germline V CDR1 and CDR2: SQVTM, ANQGSEA. CDR3 coding DNA: TGCAGCGCCTTAATCAGCGGGAGGAGCAATGAGCAGTTCTTC. It codes for CSALISGRSNEQFF.

Details on this clonotype: Relative to the germline gene, one junction end is altered; a read error may explain this. The J gene is TRBJ2-3, the V gene TRBV11-2; a possible D gene is TRBD2 (7 bases). This CDR3 has 15 amino acids. Germline values: CDR1 SGHAT, CDR2 FQNNGV. The CDR3 loop is CASSLVGGGTDAQYF. The CDR3, as DNA: TGTGCCAGCAGCCTAGTAGGCGGGGGCACAGATGCGCAGTATTTT. Supplemented by reference TRBV11-2 and TRBJ2-3, the full variable domain reads EAGVAQSPRYKIIEKRQSVAFWCNPISGHATLYWYQQILGQGPKLLIQFQNNGVVDDSQLPKDRFSAERLKGVDSTLKIQPAKLEDSAVYLCASSLVGGGTDAQYFGPGTRLTVL.

Concerning this clonotype: A much larger clone is a single base away; this may be a read error. V usage is TRBV6-6 and J usage is TRBJ2-1, with D possibly being TRBD1 (6 bases). The CDR3 is 12 amino acids. From germline, CDR1 is MNHNY and CDR2 SVGAGI (reference sequence). The V and J ends lost 9 bases and 6 bases respectively, with 12 bases between them. The CDR3 bases are TGTGCCAGTACGCAGGGGACCAATGAGCAGTTCTTC. Translation gives CASTQGTNEQFF.

This clonotype was found a few times. A much more abundant neighbour one base away suggests this may be a read error. This likely comes from a read error, as the CDR3 has no conserved phenylalanine or tryptophan at its end. This chain uses TRBV6-5 with TRBJ1-4; no clear D. In germline, CDR1 is MNHEY, CDR2 SVGAGI. This CDR3 comprises 15 residues. Trimming cost V 7 bases and J 3 bases, with 15 bases left between them. The CDR3 is CASNTPGVANEKLFI. CDR3 nucleotides: TGTGCCAGCAACACCCCCGGGGTAGCTAATGAAAAACTGTTTATT.

About this clonotype itself: Just one base apart from a much larger clone, this may be a read error. This rearrangement joins TRBV12-3 or TRBV12-4 to TRBJ1-4, with D possibly matching TRBD1 (5 bases). The CDR3 is made up of 14 amino acids. Trimming took off 6 bases at V and 7 bases at J, with 15 bases between the two ends. The CDR3 loop is CASRVEGHSEKLFF. The CDR3, as DNA: TGTGCCAGCAGGGTGGAGGGGCATAGTGAAAAACTGTTTTTT.

For this clonotype: With a much larger clone just one base away, this may be a read error. The genes are TRBV6-1 and TRBJ2-1; maybe TRBD2 (5 bases). This CDR3 contains 14 residues. From germline, CDR1 is MNHNS and CDR2 SASEGT. V dropped 8 bases and J dropped 9 bases, with 20 bases sitting between them. CDR3 region: CASRAIGSRGEQFF. The DNA of the CDR3 is TGTGCCAGCCGTGCTATCGGGTCTCGGGGTGAGCAGTTCTTC.

As DNA, the CDR3 is TGTGCCAGCAGCCCCGGCTATTCCATACACTACGAGCAGTACTTC. Its protein product is CASSPGYSIHYEQYF. The J gene is TRBJ2-7, the V gene TRBV7-2; no definite D call. Germline V gene data show CDR1 as SGHTA and CDR2 as FQGNSA. V was shortened by 5 bases and J by 3 bases, with 17 bases between the two germline ends. This CDR3 spans 15 amino acids.

This clonotype was seen a few times. A much bigger clone sits one base away, suggesting this may be a read error. The conserved closing phenylalanine or tryptophan is absent in this CDR3, likely reflecting a read error. The rearrangement joins TRBV4-1 to TRBJ2-7; 11 positions match TRBD2. The germline gives CDR1 MGHRA, CDR2 YSYEKL. V shed 4 bases, J shed 3 bases, and the junction held 8 bases outside the gene matches. The CDR3 runs to 16 residues. The CDR3 protein is CASSLQTSGRSYEQYL. DNA for the CDR3: TGCGCCAGCAGCCTACAAACTAGCGGGAGAAGCTACGAGCAGTACCTC.

This clonotype has at least ten counts. The chain combines TRBV12-3 or TRBV12-4 with TRBJ1-1; D gene uncertain. Trimming removed 6 bases from V and 3 bases from J, with 14 bases in between. The CDR3 is made up of 14 amino acids. Here the CDR3 reads CASRLSEEDTEAFF. CDR3 DNA sequence: TGTGCCAGCAGACTCTCGGAGGAGGACACTGAAGCTTTCTTT.